This T cell receptor (beta chain) was identified during a study of T cells in Graves' hyperthyroidism and ophthalmopathy. Study in general: Peripheral blood collection took place at initial diagnosis, before any treatment.

Findings and caveats of the study: The blood repertoire included most of the expanded thyroid clonotypes above 0.001. Ophthalmopathy could be told apart from stable hyperthyroidism with a 13 V-J model.

The germline CDR1 and CDR2 sequences are SGHNT and YENEEA. V shed 7 bases and J shed 2 bases, with 21 bases lying between them. This CDR3 spans 17 amino acids. There are many counts of this clonotype. Its antigen is as yet unknown. Amplification yielded TCR beta CDR3 regions, with RNA transcripts as the source. In the first-round RT-PCR of the TCR CDR3, the HTBI primer set was used. TCRdb passed the multiplex PCR reads through MiXCR, listing each CDR3 protein once. This table has 300,000 to 450,000 distinct CDR3 sequences, approximately 14% appearing once. The sequenced sample consisted of blood. The chain has TRBV11-3 and TRBJ2-4; maybe TRBD1 (6 bases). The receptor comes from a woman aged 25 to 39 with Graves' ophthalmopathy. CDR3 protein: CASTSWGPPPSKNIQYF. For the CDR3, the DNA is TGTGCCAGCACATCCTGGGGGCCACCCCCTTCCAAAAACATTCAGTACTTC.